One and the same sample provided the 14 T cell receptor beta chains below, sequenced in a study of Graves' ophthalmopathy and Graves' hyperthyroidism. RNA transcripts yielded amplified TCR beta CDR3 regions. Scientists carried out first-round RT-PCR using HTBI primers and then a second-round multiplex PCR. TCRdb re-called the multiplex PCR reads through MiXCR, storing one row per CDR3 protein. The table records about 400,000 distinct CDR3 sequences, about 21% of them present only once. Sequencing was performed on peripheral blood. The receptor set was obtained from a woman younger than 35 with stable Graves' hyperthyroidism.

This clonotype was detected only a few times. The V and J genes are TRBV4-3 and TRBJ1-1; 7 nucleotides align to TRBD1. The CDR3 runs to 15 residues. V lost 2 bases and J lost 3; bases outside the gene matches: 6. Germline V lookup: CDR1 LGHNA, CDR2 YSLEER. Here the CDR3 reads CASSQKDRSDTEAFF. The CDR3 DNA follows: TGCGCCAGCAGCCAAAAGGACAGGTCGGACACTGAAGCTTTCTTT.

The V and J genes are TRBV29-1 and TRBJ2-7, with D tentatively TRBD1 (5 bases). The germline CDR1 and CDR2 sequences are SQVTM and ANQGSEA. CDR3 length: 13 residues. With 5 bases removed from V and 5 bases from J, the gap between germline ends came to 16 bases. This chain's CDR3 is CSVHQRGFDEQYF. The CDR3 bases are TGCAGCGTTCATCAAAGGGGTTTCGACGAGCAGTACTTC.

This clonotype was counted ten times or more. V usage is TRBV10-3 and J usage is TRBJ1-1, with D maybe TRBD1 (5 bases). The CDR3 covers 13 residues. Deletions cut 2 bases from V and 9 bases from J, with 13 bases between. The germline gives CDR1 ENHRY, CDR2 SYGVKD. Here the CDR3 reads CAISEGASVQAFF. Here the CDR3 DNA reads TGTGCCATCAGTGAGGGGGCTTCAGTCCAAGCTTTCTTT.

Ten or more counts support this clonotype. The chain links TRBV18 to TRBJ1-2; 10 positions match TRBD1. The CDR3 is 14 amino acids. Looked up from germline, CDR1 is KGHSH and CDR2 is LQKENI. With 3 bases clipped from V and 8 bases from J, the junction kept 6 bases outside the gene matches. Written as DNA, the CDR3 is TGTGCCAGCTCACCCCGGGACAGGGGCCCCGGCTACACCTTC. Its protein product is CASSPRDRGPGYTF. The full variable domain, with the rest looked up from reference TRBV18 and TRBJ1-2, is NAGVMQNPRHLVRRRGQEARLRCSPMKGHSHVYWYRQLPEEGLKFMVYLQKENIIDESGMPKERFSAEFPKEGPSILRIQQVVRGDSAAYFCASSPRDRGPGYTFGSGTRLTVV.

This clonotype was observed many times. This chain's CDR3 is CASSVTDDEQYF. For the CDR3, the DNA is TGTGCCAGCAGTGTAACGGATGACGAGCAGTACTTC. This chain links TRBV2 with TRBJ2-7; D is uncertain. The CDR3 extends over 12 amino acids. Trimming pared 4 bases from V and 5 bases from J, leaving 9 bases between. The germline V gene has CDR1 SNHLY and CDR2 FYNNEI.

This clonotype occurred many times. The chain employs TRBV6-5 and TRBJ1-5; D call uncertain. V dropped 5 bases and J dropped 9 bases, with 17 bases sitting between them. Germline lookup yields CDR1 MNHEY and CDR2 SVGAGI. There are 14 residues in the CDR3. The CDR3 region is CASSTASGRGPQHF. The CDR3 nucleotides are TGTGCCAGCAGTACCGCATCAGGCCGGGGGCCCCAGCATTTT.

This clonotype was counted many times. V is TRBV20-1 and J is TRBJ2-7, with 9 bases fitting TRBD2. CDR3 length equals 14 residues. Germline CDR1 and CDR2: DFQATT and SNEGSKA (reference sequence). Unmatched junction bases numbered 7, after V lost 5 bases and J lost 2 bases. Here the CDR3 reads CSAAPSGTTYEQYF. The CDR3 DNA reads as TGCAGTGCTGCACCTAGCGGGACAACCTACGAGCAGTACTTC.

The chain joins TRBV12-5 to TRBJ1-2; 7 bases are a match to TRBD1. From germline, CDR1 is LGHNT and CDR2 FRNRAP. This CDR3 has 14 amino acids. Trimming at V came to 5 bases and at J to 7 bases, leaving 10 bases not matched to a gene. The CDR3 loop is CASGPPQTGLGYTF. CDR3 DNA sequence: TGTGCTAGTGGTCCCCCGCAGACAGGGCTTGGCTACACCTTC.

This clonotype occurred a few times. The chain joins TRBV25-1 to TRBJ2-5; 8 bases are a match to TRBD1. The junction had 4 bases not matched to a gene; V was cut back by 8 bases and J by 2 bases. CDR1 and CDR2 from the germline V gene are MGHDK and SYGVNS. The CDR3 is made up of 13 amino acids. The CDR3 DNA reads as TGTGCCAGCGGGACAGGAACACAAGAGACCCAGTACTTC. Translation: CASGTGTQETQYF.

This chain uses TRBV12-3 or TRBV12-4 with TRBJ2-7, with a weak D call TRBD1 (5 bases). Deletions cut 4 bases from V and 2 bases from J, with 15 bases between. There are 15 residues in the CDR3. CDR3 loop: CASSSPRAGTYEQYF. The CDR3 DNA is TGTGCCAGCAGTTCCCCCAGGGCCGGAACCTACGAGCAGTACTTC.

This clonotype was detected ten times or more. The CDR3 sequence is CASSLSPSGRVDEQYF. DNA for the CDR3: TGTGCCAGCAGTTTATCCCCTAGCGGGAGAGTTGACGAGCAGTACTTC. The chain has TRBV28 and TRBJ2-7, with TRBD2 matching over 10 bases. Germline V gene sequence: CDR1 MDHEN, CDR2 SYDVKM. This CDR3 spans 16 amino acids. V was clipped by 1 base and J by 5 bases; unmatched bases: 8. Based on the CDR3 plus reference TRBV28 and TRBJ2-7, the full variable domain is DVKVTQSSRYLVKRTGEKVFLECVQDMDHENMFWYRQDPGLGLRLIYFSYDVKMKEKGDIPEGYSVSREKKERFSLILESASTNQTSMYLCASSLSPSGRVDEQYFGPGTRLTVT.

This clonotype was seen a single time. The rearrangement links TRBV19 to TRBJ2-5, with 8 bases that match TRBD2. From germline, CDR1 is LNHDA and CDR2 SQIVND (reference sequence). This CDR3 is built from 15 residues. With 6 bases clipped from V and 4 bases from J, the junction kept 10 bases outside the gene matches. In nucleotides, the CDR3 is TGTGCCAGTAGCATCGGGAGGGCCATTGGAGAGACCCAGTACTTC. This gives the protein CASSIGRAIGETQYF.

This clonotype was seen ten or more times. In DNA, the CDR3 is TGCAGTGCTCGGGGACAGGGGAGCTCCTACGAGCAGTACTTC. Its protein product is CSARGQGSSYEQYF. The rearrangement links TRBV20-1 to TRBJ2-7, with 10 bases matching TRBD1. With 5 bases clipped from V and 0 bases from J, the junction kept 4 bases outside the gene matches. Germline values: CDR1 DFQATT, CDR2 SNEGSKA (reference sequence). The CDR3 extends over 14 amino acids.

This clonotype was counted ten times or more. This sequence joins TRBV6-2 or TRBV6-3 and TRBJ2-7; 9 positions agree with TRBD1. The CDR3 spans 14 residues. J lost 2 bases, V lost 6 bases, and 5 bases had no gene match. Germline V gene data show CDR1 as MNHEY and CDR2 as SVGEGT. CDR3 coding DNA: TGTGCCAGCAGAAGGACAGGGGCAACCTACGAGCAGTACTTC. Amino acids: CASRRTGATYEQYF.